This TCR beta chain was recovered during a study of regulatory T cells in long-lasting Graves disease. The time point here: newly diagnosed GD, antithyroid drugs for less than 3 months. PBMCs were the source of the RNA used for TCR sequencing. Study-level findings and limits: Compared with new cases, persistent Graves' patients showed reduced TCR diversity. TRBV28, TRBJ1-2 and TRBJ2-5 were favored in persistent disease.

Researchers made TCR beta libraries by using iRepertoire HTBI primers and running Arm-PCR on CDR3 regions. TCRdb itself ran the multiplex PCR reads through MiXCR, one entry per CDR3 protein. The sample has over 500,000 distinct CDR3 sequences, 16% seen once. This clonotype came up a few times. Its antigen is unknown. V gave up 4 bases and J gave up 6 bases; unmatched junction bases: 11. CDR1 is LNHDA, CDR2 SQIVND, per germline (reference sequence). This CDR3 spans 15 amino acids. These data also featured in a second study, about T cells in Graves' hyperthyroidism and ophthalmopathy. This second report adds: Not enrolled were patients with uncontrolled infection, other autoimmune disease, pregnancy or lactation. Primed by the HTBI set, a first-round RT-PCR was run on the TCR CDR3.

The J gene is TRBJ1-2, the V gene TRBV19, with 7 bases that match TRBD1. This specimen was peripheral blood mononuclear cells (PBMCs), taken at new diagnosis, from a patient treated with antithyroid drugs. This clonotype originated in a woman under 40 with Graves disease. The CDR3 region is CASSNPDRVRDGYTF. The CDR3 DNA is TGTGCCAGTAGTAACCCCGACAGGGTGAGGGATGGCTACACCTTC.